This T cell receptor beta chain was retrieved from a study of blood T cell repertoires in COVID-19. Study details: Samples representing acute and convalescent COVID-19 were sourced from the United States, Italy and Spain. T cells, B-cell-depleted T cells, or PBMCs supplied cDNA or gDNA.

CDR1 MNHEY and CDR2 SVGAGI come from the germline V gene. V lost 10 bases, J lost 5 bases, and 11 bases lay in between. This CDR3 is 11 amino acids long. Per the original data handling: Amplification with reference gene primers provided the estimates of nucleated cell counts. The table came from immunoSEQ multiplex PCR; TCRdb's copy has only in-frame clones and leaves some out. For V, J and clone size, that table is used; D and trimming come from the DNA. This table has about 170,000 clones, about 88% appearing once. The sequencing input was peripheral blood. This TCR was recovered from a man in his 60s with acute or convalescent COVID-19. The chain recombines TRBV6-5 with TRBJ1-1; D remains ambiguous. CDR3 loop: CATLVGTEAFF. CDR3 bases: TGTGCCACCCTGGTCGGGACTGAAGCTTTCTTT.